These 24 T cell receptor beta chains originate from one sample sequenced in a study of T cell repertoires in cytomegalovirus infection. One entry per CDR3 protein, called by TCRdb with MiXCR from the reads. The profile shows about a million distinct CDR3 sequences, 31% of them singletons. For these TCRs, the target antigens are not known. Sample: cultured CD8+ T cells from PBMCs, taken from culture after CMV antigen stimulation. The receptors stem from a human donor in good health (CMV status not recorded). Some clones in this sample may be carry-over from other donors' samples.

In its sample, this clonotype was seen a few times. V usage is TRBV27 and J usage is TRBJ2-1; D gene unclear. There are 13 residues in the CDR3. V was cut by 3 bases and J by 9 bases, with 12 bases left in between. CDR1 and CDR2 (germline): MNHEY, SMNVEV (reference sequence). In DNA, the CDR3 is TGTGCCAGCAGTTTTAGAATAAAGGGTGAGCAGTTCTTC. As protein: CASSFRIKGEQFF.

This clonotype appeared many times. This sequence joins TRBV7-2 and TRBJ1-1; D unresolved. The V gene's germline CDR1 is SGHTA and CDR2 FQGNSA. The CDR3 is 14 amino acids. The V end lost 1 base, the J end lost 0 bases, and 6 bases lay between the germline ends. In DNA form, the CDR3 reads TGTGCCAGCAGCTTAGACCTAATGAACACTGAAGCTTTCTTT. Translated: CASSLDLMNTEAFF. The complete variable domain, with remaining parts taken from reference TRBV7-2 and TRBJ1-1, reads GAGVSQSPSNKVTEKGKDVELRCDPISGHTALYWYRQSLGQGLEFLIYFQGNSAPDKSGLPSDRFSAERTGGSVSTLTIQRTQQEDSAVYLCASSLDLMNTEAFFGQGTRLTVV.

This clonotype came up a few times. The chain carries TRBV27 and TRBJ2-1; TRBD2 aligns across 7 bases. CDR3 length: 14 residues. The V and J ends lost 2 bases and 8 bases, in that order; junction bases with no gene match: 6. CDR1 and CDR2 from the germline V gene are MNHEY and SMNVEV (reference sequence). The CDR3 sequence is CASSLGAGDYEQFF. The CDR3 nucleotides read TGTGCCAGCAGTTTAGGGGCGGGGGACTATGAGCAGTTCTTC.

This clonotype was observed a few times. The rearrangement links TRBV4-3 to TRBJ2-2; D is undetermined. V gave up 1 base and J gave up 0 bases, with 15 bases separating them. CDR1 and CDR2 from the germline V gene are LGHNA and YSLEER. This CDR3 spans 18 amino acids. CDR3 loop: CASSQGPPGRTNTGELFF. As DNA, the CDR3 is TGCGCCAGCAGCCAAGGCCCCCCAGGCAGGACGAACACCGGGGAGCTGTTTTTT.

V gene TRBV12-3 or TRBV12-4 combines with J gene TRBJ2-1; D assignment may be TRBD1 or TRBD2 (5 bases each). V dropped 1 base and J dropped 6 bases, with 16 bases sitting between them. The CDR3 is 16 amino acids. This chain's CDR3 is CASSLGGTHSPNEQFF. CDR3 DNA: TGTGCCAGCAGTTTAGGGGGGACCCATTCCCCCAATGAGCAGTTCTTC.

The genes are TRBV29-1 and TRBJ2-2, with 7 bases lining up with TRBD1. CDR1 is SQVTM, CDR2 ANQGSEA, per germline. With 6 bases clipped from V and 4 bases from J, the junction kept 2 bases outside the gene matches. CDR3 length equals 12 residues. The chain's CDR3 is CSVTGFTGELFF. The DNA of the CDR3 is TGCAGCGTGACAGGGTTCACCGGGGAGCTGTTTTTT.

This clonotype has a count of ten or more. The chain joins TRBV7-6 to TRBJ2-2; D tentatively reads TRBD1 or TRBD2 (5 bases each). CDR1 and CDR2 (germline): SGHVS, FNYEAQ. Trimming removed 2 bases from V and 0 bases from J, with 7 bases in between. The CDR3 is 15 residues long. This CDR3 reads CASSLTGPNTGELFF. The CDR3 DNA is TGTGCCAGCAGCTTAACGGGGCCGAACACCGGGGAGCTGTTTTTT.

The J gene is TRBJ2-1, the V gene TRBV27; 9 nucleotides align to TRBD2. The length of the CDR3 is 16 residues. With V trimmed by 2 bases and J by 4 bases, 6 bases remained unmatched. CDR1 and CDR2 from the germline V gene are MNHEY and SMNVEV (reference sequence). The CDR3, as DNA: TGTGCCAGCAGTTTACTAGCGGGGTTCGCTTACAATGAGCAGTTCTTC. This codes for CASSLLAGFAYNEQFF.

The rearrangement uses TRBV7-9 and TRBJ2-4; D is perhaps TRBD1 (5 bases). Germline V gives CDR1 SEHNR, CDR2 FQNEAQ (reference sequence). V lost 9 bases to trimming and J lost 0 bases, with 12 bases between them. The CDR3 runs to 14 residues. The DNA for the CDR3 is TGTGCCAGTACGGCGACAGTAGCCAAAAACATTCAGTACTTC. Translating gives CASTATVAKNIQYF.

In its sample, this clonotype was seen a few times. V gene TRBV7-9 combines with J gene TRBJ1-1, with 7 bases identical to TRBD1. CDR3 length equals 16 residues. Losses at the gene ends were 5 bases for V and 2 bases for J; bases not matched to a gene: 11. Germline V gene sequence: CDR1 SEHNR, CDR2 FQNEAQ (reference sequence). CDR3 DNA sequence: TGTGCCAGCAGCCCCGCCACAGGGGCCATCAACACTGAAGCTTTCTTT. It specifies CASSPATGAINTEAFF.

This clonotype was detected a few times. The gene calls are TRBV10-2 and TRBJ1-1; TRBD1 is a possible D gene (6 bases). V shed 2 bases and J shed 0 bases, with 19 bases lying between them. There are 18 residues in the CDR3. Germline values: CDR1 WSHSY, CDR2 SAAADI. Here the CDR3 reads CASSEPLYRATLNTEAFF. CDR3 DNA sequence: TGCGCCAGCAGTGAGCCCCTTTACAGGGCAACCCTGAACACTGAAGCTTTCTTT.

The rearrangement uses TRBV6-6 and TRBJ2-5; 8 nucleotides align to TRBD1. The CDR3 length is 16 residues. Germline V CDR1 and CDR2: MNHNY, SVGAGI (reference sequence). Unmatched junction bases numbered 14, after V lost 6 bases and J lost 5 bases. The CDR3 bases are TGTGCCAGCAGAACTCCCTGGACAGGGATGGGGGAGACCCAGTACTTC. It codes for CASRTPWTGMGETQYF.

On this clonotype: No conserved phenylalanine or tryptophan ends this CDR3, so it is likely a read error. The V gene is TRBV12-3 or TRBV12-4, the J gene TRBJ2-1, with TRBD2 matching over 9 bases. The CDR3 is made up of 15 amino acids. With 6 bases clipped from V and 7 bases from J, the junction kept 10 bases outside the gene matches. CDR3 in DNA: TGTGCCAGCAGCCCTTTAGCGGGGGACGGTAATGAGCAGTTCTCC. This encodes CASSPLAGDGNEQFS.

This chain connects TRBV7-2 to TRBJ2-2; TRBD2 agrees at 7 bases. From germline, CDR1 is SGHTA and CDR2 FQGNSA. J was trimmed by 7 bases and V by 1 base; bases with no gene match: 12. CDR3 length: 17 residues. The CDR3 DNA reads TGTGCCAGCAGCTTAGGAACCGGGGGGTTGATTGGCGGGGAGCTGTTTTTT. It codes for CASSLGTGGLIGGELFF.

A few counts support this clonotype. The chain combines TRBV7-9 with TRBJ2-3; D call uncertain. V was shortened by 5 bases and J by 5 bases, with 14 bases between the two germline ends. Germline-derived CDR1 and CDR2 are SEHNR and FQNEAQ (reference sequence). The CDR3 sequence is 14 residues long. CDR3 region: CASSTPENQDTQYF. CDR3 DNA sequence: TGTGCCAGCAGCACCCCGGAAAACCAAGATACGCAGTATTTT.

This clonotype has a single count. V is TRBV9 and J is TRBJ2-1; 8 bases map to TRBD2. Germline V lookup: CDR1 SGDLS, CDR2 YYNGEE. J lost 8 bases, V lost 0 bases, and 7 bases had no gene match. The CDR3 sequence is 15 residues long. The CDR3 protein is CASSVVLAGIDEQFF. The CDR3 region has the DNA TGTGCCAGCAGCGTAGTGTTAGCGGGGATAGATGAGCAGTTCTTC.

Worth noting for this clonotype: A read error may be the cause here, since a much bigger clone is one base away. The J gene is TRBJ2-5, the V gene TRBV20-1; TRBD2 matches at 10 bases. V shed 2 bases, J shed 5 bases, and the junction held 17 bases outside the gene matches. This CDR3 comprises 18 residues. Germline V CDR1 and CDR2: DFQATT, SNEGSKA (reference sequence). The CDR3 loop reads CSARRDAGTSVFRETQYF. The DNA of the CDR3 is TGCAGTGCTAGAAGGGATGCCGGGACTAGCGTTTTTCGGGAGACCCAGTACTTC.

In its sample, this clonotype was seen a few times. The rearrangement uses TRBV19 and TRBJ2-1; 8 bases fit TRBD2. Germline values: CDR1 LNHDA, CDR2 SQIVND (reference sequence). V dropped 5 bases and J dropped 3; count of bases not matched to a gene: 6. The CDR3 loop spans 15 amino acids. CDR3 in amino acids: CASSFRGGVYNEQFF. CDR3 nucleotides: TGTGCCAGTAGTTTCCGGGGGGGCGTCTACAATGAGCAGTTCTTC.

The V call is TRBV7-9, the J call TRBJ1-4; 10 bases fit TRBD1. CDR1 and CDR2 (germline): SEHNR, FQNEAQ (reference sequence). The CDR3 totals 15 residues. After removal of 4 bases from V and 7 bases from J, the junction contained 6 bases not matched to a gene. The CDR3 here is CASSSRQGAIEKLFF. As DNA, the CDR3 is TGTGCCAGCAGCTCAAGACAGGGGGCCATTGAAAAACTGTTTTTT.

This clonotype was detected a few times. The rearrangement uses TRBV12-3 or TRBV12-4 and TRBJ1-2; D is uncertain. Trimming removed 6 bases from V and 8 bases from J, with 10 bases in between. The CDR3 totals 11 residues. This chain's CDR3 is CASRGLGGYTF. The CDR3 DNA reads as TGTGCCAGCAGAGGCTTGGGGGGCTACACCTTC.

V usage is TRBV28 and J usage is TRBJ2-7, with D maybe TRBD1 (6 bases). CDR1 and CDR2 from the germline V gene are MDHEN and SYDVKM. V lost 6 bases to trimming and J lost 2 bases, with 26 bases between them. The CDR3 is 18 amino acids. The CDR3 region is CASSLRDGDYQGTYEQYV. The DNA of the CDR3 is TGTGCCAGCAGCTTACGGGACGGAGACTATCAGGGGACCTACGAGCAGTACGTC.

This clonotype was recorded a few times. The gene calls are TRBV19 and TRBJ2-2; 11 positions agree with TRBD2. CDR3 length: 19 residues. The V gene's germline CDR1 is LNHDA and CDR2 SQIVND (reference sequence). Unmatched junction bases numbered 14, after V lost 7 bases and J lost 1 base. The CDR3 sequence is CASTTEYLAGGWNTGELFF. The CDR3 nucleotides are TGTGCCAGTACCACGGAGTACCTAGCGGGGGGTTGGAACACCGGGGAGCTGTTTTTT.

This chain joins TRBV6-5 and TRBJ2-1, with 8 bases identical to TRBD1. The CDR3 is 14 amino acids. CDR1 and CDR2 from the germline V gene are MNHEY and SVGAGI. With 2 bases clipped from V and 6 bases from J, the junction kept 3 bases outside the gene matches. The CDR3 spells CASSYQGAINEQFF. The DNA for the CDR3 is TGTGCCAGCAGTTACCAGGGGGCCATCAATGAGCAGTTCTTC.

This rearrangement joins TRBV7-9 to TRBJ2-1, with D perhaps matching TRBD2 (6 bases). V dropped 8 bases and J dropped 8 bases, with 16 bases sitting between them. CDR1 and CDR2 (germline): SEHNR, FQNEAQ (reference sequence). There are 13 residues in the CDR3. The CDR3 is CASSPGLTHEQFF. In DNA, the CDR3 is TGTGCCAGCTCGCCGGGACTCACGCATGAGCAGTTCTTC.